This TCR beta chain was recovered during a study of shared clonotypes between healthy human individuals. Germline lookup yields CDR1 SGHRS and CDR2 YFSETQ. There are 15 residues in the CDR3. The V segment lost 4 bases and the J segment 5 bases; nucleotides outside the gene matches: 10. Profiled with immunoSEQ multiplex PCR; TCRdb holds only in-frame clones, not every one. The sample includes about 1.1 million clones, approximately 78% seen only once; the top ten take under 0.65%. Sequencing used memory CD4+ T cells from PBMCs. Subset noted: CD45RA-negative fraction. This TCR was recovered from a man aged 18 to 29 in good health. Some clones in this sample may be carry-over from other donors' samples. J is TRBJ2-5 and V is TRBV5-1, with TRBD2 matching over 8 bases. The CDR3 protein is CASSPLTAGVETQYF. CDR3 in DNA: TGCGCCAGCAGCCCCCTGACAGCGGGAGTTGAGACCCAGTACTTC.